The rows below give T cell receptor beta chains drawn from one sample of a study of OX40 agonist ivuxolimab in advanced cancers. Data came from immunoSEQ multiplex PCR; TCRdb stores just in-frame clones and leaves some out. This table has tens of thousands of clones, approximately 88% appearing once. This sample comprised CD4+ or CD8+ T cells sorted from blood, obtained in a trial of the OX40 agonist ivuxolimab. These receptors were taken from an adult with an advanced solid tumor such as melanoma, head and neck, liver or kidney cancer. Both conserved end residues are part of each CDR3. A D gene is named only where the DNA matches it firmly. Clone size appears in some rows only: once, few, many, or a class for an expanded clone.

abundance,j_gene,d_gene,v_gene,CDR3nt,CDR3aa
-,TRBJ1-6,TRBD1,TRBV6-6,TGTGCCAGCAGTTACATAGACAGGGGGAATTCACCCCTCCACTTT,CASSYIDRGNSPLHF
-,TRBJ1-5,-,TRBV10-3,TGTGCCATCAGTGAGTCTTCGGATCAGCCCCAGCATTTT,CAISESSDQPQHF
-,TRBJ2-7,-,TRBV30,TGTGCCTGGAGTAACCGGGCCCAGCAGTACTTC,CAWSNRAQQYF
-,TRBJ1-1,-,TRBV7-9,TGTGCCAGCAGCCGAATTCTAATAGGCACTGAAGCTTTCTTT,CASSRILIGTEAFF
-,TRBJ2-6,-,TRBV7-6,TGTGCCAGCAGCGAACAGCACTCTGGGGCCAACGTCCTGACTTTC,CASSEQHSGANVLTF
-,TRBJ2-1,-,TRBV28,TGTGCCAGCAGAAGGACGGCTGCCTACAATGAGCAGTTCTTC,CASRRTAAYNEQFF
-,TRBJ2-7,-,TRBV2,TGTGCCAGCAGTACCCGCGACGAGCAGTACTTC,CASSTRDEQYF
-,TRBJ2-7,-,TRBV7-2,TGTGCCAGCAGCTCCCTACAGGGAGCCTACGAGCAGTACTTC,CASSSLQGAYEQYF
-,TRBJ1-4,-,TRBV2,TGTGCCAGCAGTGCCCGGTGGGCCCTGGTAGAAGGTGAAAAACTGTTTTTT,CASSARWALVEGEKLFF
once,TRBJ2-3,-,TRBV7-8,TGTGCCAGCAGCTTAGCGACAGGCGGGGATACGCAGTATTTT,CASSLATGGDTQYF
-,TRBJ2-7,-,TRBV5-6,TGTGCCAGCAGCACCTCAAGACAGTATCGGTACGAGCAGTACTTC,CASSTSRQYRYEQYF
-,TRBJ1-6,-,TRBV2,TGTGCCAGCATGACGGCGACAGCCGTCTATAATTCACCCCTCCACTTT,CASMTATAVYNSPLHF
-,TRBJ1-3,-,TRBV20-1,TGCAGTGCTAGAGATCGGGACACCATATATTTT,CSARDRDTIYF
-,TRBJ1-1,-,TRBV2,TGTGCCAGCCAAGGGAGCACTGAAGCTTTCTTT,CASQGSTEAFF
-,TRBJ1-1,-,TRBV6-5,TGTGCCAGCAGTTTGATGGGGAACACTGAAGCTTTCTTT,CASSLMGNTEAFF
-,TRBJ1-6,-,TRBV5-1,TGCGCCAGCAGCTCCAACGCCTATAATTCACCCCTCCACTTT,CASSSNAYNSPLHF
-,TRBJ1-1,-,TRBV19,TGTGCCAGTAGGTCTGCAGGGTCGGCTGAAGCTTTCTTT,CASRSAGSAEAFF
-,TRBJ2-7,-,TRBV6-6,TGTGCCAGCAGTTACCAGTCTAGCTCCTACGAGCAGTACTTC,CASSYQSSSYEQYF
-,TRBJ2-3,-,TRBV14,TGTGCCAGCAGCCAAGAAAGGGAGGCAGATACGCAGTATTTT,CASSQEREADTQYF
once,TRBJ1-3,-,TRBV4-2,TGTGCCAGCAGCCGAGAGCAGACAGGTCCTTTGTCTGGAAACACCATATATTTT,CASSREQTGPLSGNTIYF
-,TRBJ1-4,-,TRBV7-9,TGTGCCAGCAGCTTTGGTGGGTGGACAAATAATGAAAAACTGTTTTTT,CASSFGGWTNNEKLFF
-,TRBJ1-4,TRBD1,TRBV12-5,TGTGCTAGTGCCTCAGGACAGGGGGGAGAAAAACTGTTTTTT,CASASGQGGEKLFF
-,TRBJ2-5,TRBD2,TRBV6-1,TGTGCCAGCAGTGTAGCGGGGGGGGGAGAGACCCAGTACTTC,CASSVAGGGETQYF
few,TRBJ1-4,-,TRBV30,TGTGCCTGGCGTAGGTTGGGCCGCGAAAAACTGTTTTTT,CAWRRLGREKLFF
-,TRBJ2-7,-,TRBV7-4,TGTGCCAGCAGCTTCTACGAGCAGTACTTC,CASSFYEQYF
-,TRBJ1-2,TRBD1,TRBV9,TGTGCCAGCAGCGTATCGGCAGGGGCGGAACAGGGGTATGGCTACACCTTC,CASSVSAGAEQGYGYTF
-,TRBJ2-5,TRBD2,TRBV6-1,TGTGCCACTGGTAGCCAGCGGGGGGCCGGGGAGACCCAGTACTTC,CATGSQRGAGETQYF
-,TRBJ1-1,TRBD1,TRBV25-1,TGTGCCAGCAGTGATCCTGGGACAGGGAACACTGAAGCTTTCTTT,CASSDPGTGNTEAFF
few,TRBJ1-1,-,TRBV7-8,TGTGCCAGCAGCTTTCGGCCGGCATCCACTGAAGCTTTCTTT,CASSFRPASTEAFF
-,TRBJ1-5,-,TRBV18,TGTGCCAGCTCACCACCGGGCGATAGCAATCAGCCCCAGCATTTT,CASSPPGDSNQPQHF